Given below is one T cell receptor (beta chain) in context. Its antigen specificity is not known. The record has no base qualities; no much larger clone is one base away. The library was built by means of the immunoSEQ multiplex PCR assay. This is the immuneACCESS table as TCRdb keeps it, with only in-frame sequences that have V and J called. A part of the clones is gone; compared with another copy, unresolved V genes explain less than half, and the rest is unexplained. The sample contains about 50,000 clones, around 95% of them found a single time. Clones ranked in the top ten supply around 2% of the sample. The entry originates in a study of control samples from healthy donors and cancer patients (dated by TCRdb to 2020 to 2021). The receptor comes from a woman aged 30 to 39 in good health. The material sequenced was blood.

Read as DNA, the sequence is TGTGCCAGCAGCCCCCAGGGCGGGAGGTTTATGGGGGAGCTGTTTTTT. This yields the protein CASSPQGGRFMGELFF. The rearrangement combines TRBV11-2 with TRBJ2-2; TRBD2 matches 8 bases in the middle. Its CDR3 holds 16 amino acids, cysteine through phenylalanine. Left in the record is the CDR3 DNA by itself, 48 bases read in frame from the first base. Via the germline V gene, CDR1 is SGHAT and CDR2 FQNNGV. Here V drops 5 bases and J drops 8 bases, and the junction holds 13 bases not matched to any gene.